The T cell receptor (beta chain) described here comes from a study of blood T cell repertoires in COVID-19. Across the whole study: The United States, Italy and Spain supplied acute and convalescent COVID-19 samples. Nucleic acid was either cDNA or gDNA, and it came from T cells, B-cell-depleted T cells, or PBMCs.

Authors' methods: Counts of nucleated cells, estimated from reference gene primer amplification, were obtained. The data were produced by immunoSEQ multiplex PCR, yet TCRdb's version contains in-frame clones alone and is incomplete. V and J calls and clone size are given by that table; D and trimming were obtained from the DNA. Among about 140,000 clones listed, 85% to 90% were seen once. Trimming stripped 3 bases from V and 1 base from J, with 12 bases between. Germline assignment: CDR1 LNHNV and CDR2 YYDKDF (reference sequence). CDR3 length: 16 amino acids. The chain uses TRBV15 and TRBJ1-4, with D tentatively TRBD1 (5 bases). Source material: peripheral blood. The sequence was obtained from a woman aged 55-75 years with acute or convalescent COVID-19. CDR3 bases: TGTGCCACCAGCAGGGGCAGGGTGGGAACTAATGAAAAACTGTTTTTT. This sequence encodes CATSRGRVGTNEKLFF.